These 3 T cell receptor beta chains were sequenced from one sample in a study of a mutant IDH1 vaccine in newly diagnosed glioma. These receptors are not linked to any known antigen. Specified time point: week 23, last vaccination. The vaccine gave 300 ug of a 20-mer mutant IDH1 peptide subcutaneously per dose. Assay: immunoSEQ multiplex PCR; the TCRdb copy retains only in-frame clones and omits some. This table has more than 35,000 clones, about four fifths appearing once. The sample was PBMCs, taken from a glioma patient whose treatment included an IDH1 peptide vaccine. These receptors originate from a man aged 40-50 years with glioma.

The chain joins TRBV6-5 to TRBJ2-2; 10 bases line up with TRBD1. The CDR3 consists of 15 residues. Germline V gives CDR1 MNHEY, CDR2 SVGAGI. The V gene end was trimmed by 5 bases and the J gene end by 7 bases; junction bases not matched to a gene: 7. CDR3 amino acids: CASSTRTGGYGELFF. The CDR3, as DNA: TGTGCCAGCAGTACACGGACAGGGGGTTACGGGGAGCTGTTTTTT.

This clone has a single count. J is TRBJ2-7 and V is TRBV5-6; 7 bases are a match to TRBD1. Germline values: CDR1 SGHDT, CDR2 YYEEEE. Trimming removed 2 bases from V and 2 bases from J; junction bases left unmatched: 7. The CDR3 is 15 residues long. The CDR3 loop reads CASSFLGTGAYEQYF. In nucleotides, the CDR3 is TGTGCCAGCAGCTTCTTGGGTACAGGGGCCTACGAGCAGTACTTC. The full variable domain, with the rest looked up from reference TRBV5-6 and TRBJ2-7, is DAGVTQSPTHLIKTRGQQVTLRCSPKSGHDTVSWYQQALGQGPQFIFQYYEEEERQRGNFPDRFSGHQFPNYSSELNVNALLLGDSALYLCASSFLGTGAYEQYFGPGTRLTVT.

This sequence joins TRBV7-2 and TRBJ2-2, with D perhaps TRBD2 (5 bases). This CDR3 spans 13 amino acids. Trimming took 11 bases from V and 6 from J, leaving 16 bases between them. CDR1 and CDR2 from the germline V gene are SGHTA and FQGNSA. The CDR3 protein is CALRGSRAGELFF. The CDR3 DNA reads as TGTGCCCTCCGCGGGTCACGAGCCGGGGAGCTGTTTTTT.